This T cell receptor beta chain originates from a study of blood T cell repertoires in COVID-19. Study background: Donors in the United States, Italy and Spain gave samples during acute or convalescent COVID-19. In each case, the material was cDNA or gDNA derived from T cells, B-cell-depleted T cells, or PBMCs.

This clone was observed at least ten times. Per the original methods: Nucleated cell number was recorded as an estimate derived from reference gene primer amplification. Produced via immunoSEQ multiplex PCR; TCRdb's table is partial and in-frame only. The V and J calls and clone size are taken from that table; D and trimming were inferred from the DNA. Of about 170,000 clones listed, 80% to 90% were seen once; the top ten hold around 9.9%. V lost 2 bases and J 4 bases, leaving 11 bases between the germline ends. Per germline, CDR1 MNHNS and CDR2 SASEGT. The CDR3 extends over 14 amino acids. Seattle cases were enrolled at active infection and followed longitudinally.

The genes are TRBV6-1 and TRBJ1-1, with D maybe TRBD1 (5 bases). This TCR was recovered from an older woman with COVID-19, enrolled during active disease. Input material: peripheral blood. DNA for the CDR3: TGTGCCAGCAGTGAACAGTGGGGACTCACTGAAGCTTTCTTT. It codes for CASSEQWGLTEAFF.